These 26 T cell receptor beta chains originate from one sample sequenced in a study of T-cell reconstitution after alpha-beta-depleted transplantation in children. Unique molecular identifiers were used in preparing the TCRbeta library. TCRdb processed the PCR reads anew with MiXCR; each CDR3 protein has one entry. This repertoire shows under 250,000 distinct CDR3 sequences, approximately 6.9% found once; its top ten account for 5.5%. Source: PBMCs, taken before TCRalphabeta/CD19-depleted stem cell transplant. The receptor set was obtained from a boy younger than 10 with acute lymphoblastic leukemia, due to receive a stem cell transplant.

This clonotype was seen ten or more times. In DNA form, the CDR3 reads TGTGCCAGCAGCTTAAGTAGCGGGGGTTATTACAATGAGCAGTTCTTC. Residues: CASSLSSGGYYNEQFF. The genes are TRBV7-3 and TRBJ2-1, with TRBD2 matching 9 bases. V shed 1 base, J shed 4 bases, and the junction held 5 bases outside the gene matches. CDR1 SGHTA and CDR2 FQGTGA come from the germline V gene. The CDR3 consists of 16 residues.

This clonotype showed up just a few times. DNA for the CDR3: TGCGCCAGCAGCCCCGACCCTAATTCACCCCTCCACTTT. Protein sequence: CASSPDPNSPLHF. This rearrangement joins TRBV5-1 to TRBJ1-6; D remains ambiguous. V was trimmed by 4 bases and J by 6 bases, leaving 8 bases between them. This CDR3 region has 13 residues. Germline-derived CDR1 and CDR2 are SGHRS and YFSETQ.

This clonotype was seen a handful of times. This chain connects TRBV6-1 to TRBJ2-3; 7 nucleotides line up with TRBD2. This CDR3 contains 15 residues. CDR1 and CDR2 from the germline V gene are MNHNS and SASEGT. J lost 3 bases, V lost 7 bases, and 10 bases had no gene match. CDR3 sequence reads: CASTVLAYDTDTQYF. The DNA for the CDR3 is TGTGCCAGCACCGTACTAGCGTATGATACAGATACGCAGTATTTT.

The sample holds a few counts of this clonotype. The chain couples TRBV18 to TRBJ1-4, with TRBD1 matching over 10 bases. CDR1 is KGHSH, CDR2 LQKENI, per germline. The V segment lost 3 bases and the J segment 7 bases; nucleotides outside the gene matches: 2. The CDR3 contains 14 residues. The CDR3 spells CASSPGQGIEKLFF. CDR3 nucleotides: TGTGCCAGCTCACCGGGACAGGGGATTGAAAAACTGTTTTTT.

This clonotype was counted at least ten times. The chain carries TRBV6-2 or TRBV6-3 and TRBJ1-1; D may be TRBD1 (5 bases). The CDR3 contains 16 residues. Germline V gene sequence: CDR1 MNHEY, CDR2 SVGEGT. V shed 0 bases and J shed 3 bases, with 14 bases lying between them. The CDR3 loop reads CASSYSQGTAHTEAFF. CDR3 in DNA: TGTGCCAGCAGTTACTCTCAGGGTACGGCGCACACTGAAGCTTTCTTT.

This clonotype was recorded many times. The chain uses TRBV18 and TRBJ2-1; either TRBD1 or TRBD2 may fit D (5 bases each). Germline CDR1 is KGHSH and CDR2 is LQKENI. The CDR3 totals 17 residues. V was cut by 1 base and J by 1 base, with 14 bases left in between. CDR3 sequence reads: CASSPRPGTPSYNEQFF. The CDR3 nucleotides are TGTGCCAGCTCACCACGGCCCGGGACCCCATCCTACAATGAGCAGTTCTTC.

This clonotype was detected ten times or more. The J gene is TRBJ2-1, the V gene TRBV28; 8 bases are shared with TRBD2. Germline values: CDR1 MDHEN, CDR2 SYDVKM. CDR3 size: 14 residues. Trimming removed 6 bases from V and 4 bases from J; junction bases left unmatched: 5. CDR3 loop: CASSREGFYNEQFF. The CDR3 nucleotides read TGTGCCAGCAGCCGGGAGGGTTTTTACAATGAGCAGTTCTTC.

This clonotype was seen repeatedly, ten times or more. The rearrangement links TRBV11-2 to TRBJ2-5; D is unresolved. Trimming took 5 bases from V and 0 from J, leaving 10 bases between them. Germline V gives CDR1 SGHAT, CDR2 FQNNGV. This CDR3 is 14 amino acids long. CDR3 sequence (DNA): TGTGCCAGCAGCCGTTTTTTGTACCAAGAGACCCAGTACTTC. Residues: CASSRFLYQETQYF.

This clonotype was detected many times. The chain employs TRBV20-1 and TRBJ2-1; D gene ambiguous. This CDR3 is built from 12 residues. CDR1 and CDR2 from the germline V gene are DFQATT and SNEGSKA (reference sequence). Trimming left V 7 bases short and J 4 bases short, with 11 bases between. Here the CDR3 DNA reads TGCAGTGTCCCGACGGATTACAATGAGCAGTTCTTC. Translation: CSVPTDYNEQFF.

V is TRBV2 and J is TRBJ2-3, with no clear D. The CDR3 runs to 15 residues. The germline V gene has CDR1 SNHLY and CDR2 FYNNEI. V was cut by 6 bases and J by 4 bases, with 17 bases left in between. The chain's CDR3 is CASRAGTWAADTQYF. In DNA form, the CDR3 reads TGTGCCAGCAGGGCCGGCACTTGGGCGGCAGATACGCAGTATTTT.

This clonotype was observed at least ten times. The chain links TRBV9 to TRBJ2-1, with D possibly being TRBD2 (5 bases). Germline CDR1 reads SGDLS; CDR2 reads YYNGEE. The CDR3 has 12 residues. Trimming took 6 bases from V and 7 from J, leaving 11 bases between them. CDR3 coding DNA: TGTGCCAGCATTGGTAGCGATAATGAGCAGTTCTTC. This translates into CASIGSDNEQFF. The full variable domain, in which reference TRBV9 and TRBJ2-1 provide the parts outside the CDR3, is DSGVTQTPKHLITATGQRVTLRCSPRSGDLSVYWYQQSLDQGLQFLIQYYNGEERAKGNILERFSAQQFPDLHSELNLSSLELGDSALYFCASIGSDNEQFFGPGTRLTVL.

This clonotype was seen at least ten times. The rearrangement joins TRBV5-1 to TRBJ2-3; 7 bases match TRBD1. Germline values: CDR1 SGHRS, CDR2 YFSETQ. CDR3 length equals 15 residues. V shed 4 bases, J shed 2 bases, and the junction held 7 bases outside the gene matches. CDR3 DNA sequence: TGCGCCAGCAGCGTGGGACAGCCTAACACAGATACGCAGTATTTT. This gives the protein CASSVGQPNTDTQYF.

The chain carries TRBV15 and TRBJ1-5, with 7 bases aligning to TRBD1. With 4 bases clipped from V and 6 bases from J, the junction kept 9 bases outside the gene matches. Germline values: CDR1 LNHNV, CDR2 YYDKDF (reference sequence). This CDR3 comprises 15 residues. CDR3 sequence: CATSNRQGASQPQHF. For the CDR3, the DNA is TGTGCCACCAGCAACCGACAGGGAGCGTCTCAGCCCCAGCATTTT.

This clonotype was counted many times. The V and J genes are TRBV5-1 and TRBJ2-2; 13 bases map to TRBD2. The V segment lost 3 bases and the J segment 3 bases; nucleotides outside the gene matches: 8. Per germline, CDR1 SGHRS and CDR2 YFSETQ. The CDR3 length is 18 residues. The CDR3 loop reads CASSWGTSGTVDTGELFF. The CDR3 DNA follows: TGCGCCAGCAGCTGGGGGACTAGCGGGACCGTGGACACCGGGGAGCTGTTTTTT.

This clonotype appeared many times. This sequence joins TRBV12-3 or TRBV12-4 and TRBJ1-5, with TRBD1 identical over 7 bases. V shed 3 bases and J 5 bases; nucleotides not matched to a gene: 1. The CDR3 spans 13 residues. The CDR3 coding sequence is TGTGCCAGCAGTTTCGGGACAGATCAGCCCCAGCATTTT. Translating gives CASSFGTDQPQHF.

In this sample, this clonotype turned up many times. The V and J genes are TRBV7-9 and TRBJ1-4, with TRBD1 matching 7 bases. The junction had 11 bases not matched to a gene; V was cut back by 5 bases and J by 8 bases. Per germline, CDR1 SEHNR and CDR2 FQNEAQ (reference sequence). This CDR3 has 15 amino acids. The CDR3 reads CASSAETGKREKLFF. In DNA form, the CDR3 reads TGTGCCAGCAGCGCAGAGACAGGGAAACGAGAAAAACTGTTTTTT.

This clonotype was recorded many times. This chain links TRBV7-9 with TRBJ2-7, with no clear D. V dropped 2 bases and J dropped 1 base, with 6 bases sitting between them. This CDR3 contains 13 residues. Germline CDR1 SEHNR, CDR2 FQNEAQ (reference sequence). The CDR3 region is CASSLPSSYEQYF. The DNA for the CDR3 is TGTGCCAGCAGCTTACCATCATCCTACGAGCAGTACTTC.

The gene calls are TRBV28 and TRBJ1-5; D remains unclear. Germline V gene sequence: CDR1 MDHEN, CDR2 SYDVKM. CDR3 length: 16 residues. The V gene lost 6 bases and the J gene lost 5 bases, with 20 bases spanning the gap. CDR3 coding DNA: TGTGCCAGCAGGCTCCATAGAATTTCAACCGATCAGCCCCAGCATTTT. Encoded protein: CASRLHRISTDQPQHF.

This clonotype was counted only a few times. V and J are TRBV19 and TRBJ1-5, with D perhaps TRBD1 (5 bases). This CDR3 contains 12 residues. Between the trimmed V and J ends, which lost 8 bases and 3 bases, there was a span of 8 bases. The germline V gene encodes CDR1 LNHDA and CDR2 SQIVND (reference sequence). The CDR3 spells CASGAPNQPQHF. The CDR3 nucleotides are TGTGCCAGTGGGGCCCCCAATCAGCCCCAGCATTTT.

V usage is TRBV21-1 and J usage is TRBJ2-5; the table calls TRBD2, which could not be checked here. TRBV21-1 corresponds to a pseudogene. The CDR3 loop spans 14 amino acids. CDR3 nucleotide sequence: TGTGCCAGCAGCCTTAGGCTAGCGGGGGAGACCCAGTACTTC. It specifies CASSLRLAGETQYF.

This clonotype showed up many times. This rearrangement joins TRBV15 to TRBJ1-5, with 7 bases fitting TRBD1. V lost 5 bases to trimming and J lost 4 bases; unmatched junction nucleotides: 8. The CDR3 has 15 amino acids. The germline gives CDR1 LNHNV, CDR2 YYDKDF (reference sequence). CDR3: CATSPRQGLNQPQHF. CDR3 nucleotides: TGTGCCACCAGCCCACGACAGGGATTAAATCAGCCCCAGCATTTT.

This clonotype was picked up many times. The V gene is TRBV25-1, the J gene TRBJ2-7; D gene ambiguous. The CDR3 length is 15 residues. CDR1 MGHDK and CDR2 SYGVNS come from the germline V gene. V was pared by 1 base and J by 4 bases, with 14 bases between. The CDR3 nucleotides read TGTGCCAGCAGTGAATTTACAAACGACACTTACGAGCAGTACTTC. This sequence encodes CASSEFTNDTYEQYF.

The chain carries TRBV5-1 and TRBJ1-5, with 9 positions matching TRBD1. CDR1 and CDR2 (germline): SGHRS, YFSETQ. Trimming cost V 4 bases and J 5 bases; bases outside gene matches: 7. This CDR3 comprises 15 residues. The CDR3 DNA sequence: TGCGCCAGCAGCCTGGGACAGGGCGGTGATCAGCCCCAGCATTTT. This sequence encodes CASSLGQGGDQPQHF.

The genes are TRBV7-2 and TRBJ2-7; 7 bases line up with TRBD2. The CDR3 is 15 residues long. CDR1 and CDR2 from the germline V gene are SGHTA and FQGNSA. The V segment lost 6 bases and the J segment 3 bases; nucleotides outside the gene matches: 11. The CDR3 DNA reads as TGTGCCAGCAGTCCTGGGGGGGACCCCGGCTACGAGCAGTACTTC. Encoded protein: CASSPGGDPGYEQYF.

This clonotype was found many times. This sequence joins TRBV7-2 and TRBJ1-6; D call uncertain. The V and J ends lost 0 bases and 9 bases respectively, with 0 bases between them. Per germline, CDR1 SGHTA and CDR2 FQGNSA. This CDR3 is built from 11 residues. This chain's CDR3 is CASSLASPLHF. As DNA, the CDR3 is TGTGCCAGCAGCTTAGCTTCACCCCTCCACTTT.

The rearrangement joins TRBV20-1 to TRBJ2-7; 9 positions agree with TRBD1. Germline V gene sequence: CDR1 DFQATT, CDR2 SNEGSKA (reference sequence). The trim removed 4 bases at V and 9 bases at J, leaving 13 bases unmatched. The CDR3 covers 14 residues. The chain's CDR3 is CSATPGQGPSGQYF. CDR3 in DNA: TGCAGTGCTACCCCGGGACAGGGACCTTCTGGGCAGTACTTC.